The TCR beta chain under discussion was sequenced for a study of blood T cell repertoires in COVID-19. Study at large: Collection of acute and convalescent COVID-19 samples took place in the United States, Italy and Spain. The cDNA or gDNA used as material had been derived from T cells, B-cell-depleted T cells, or PBMCs.

TCRdb keeps only in-frame clones here, not all; method: immunoSEQ multiplex PCR. The sample contains over 300,000 clones, 90% of which appear only once. This CDR3 comprises 16 residues. J gave up 2 bases and V 6 bases, and 13 bases lay outside the gene matches. Germline values: CDR1 SGHKS, CDR2 YYEKEE (reference sequence). The receptor was derived from a man aged 18 to 29 with active or convalescent COVID-19. The chain links TRBV5-5 to TRBJ1-2; 7 positions match TRBD1. Sequenced: peripheral blood. CDR3 coding DNA: TGTGCCAGCAACAAGCTCCAAGACAGGGTAAACTATGGCTACACCTTC. Translated: CASNKLQDRVNYGYTF.